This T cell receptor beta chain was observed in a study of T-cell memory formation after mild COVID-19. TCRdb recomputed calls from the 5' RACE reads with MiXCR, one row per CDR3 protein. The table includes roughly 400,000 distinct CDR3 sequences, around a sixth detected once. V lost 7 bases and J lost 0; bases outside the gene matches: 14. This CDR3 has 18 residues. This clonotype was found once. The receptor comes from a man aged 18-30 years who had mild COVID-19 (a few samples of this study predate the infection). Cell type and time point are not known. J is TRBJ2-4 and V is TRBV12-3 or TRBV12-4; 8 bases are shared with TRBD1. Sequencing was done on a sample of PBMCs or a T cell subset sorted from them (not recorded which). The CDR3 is CASIPLGTGRTAKNIQYF. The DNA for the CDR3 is TGTGCCAGCATCCCCCTGGGGACAGGTCGAACAGCCAAAAACATTCAGTACTTC.